These 16 T cell receptor beta chains share one sample of origin, sequenced in a study of blood T cell repertoires in COVID-19. Method: immunoSEQ multiplex PCR; TCRdb's copy keeps in-frame clones and lacks some. The sample holds over 100,000 clones, just under 85% seen once. The sequenced sample was peripheral blood. These receptors were taken from a man aged 35 to 55 with active or convalescent COVID-19.

The J gene is TRBJ1-2, the V gene TRBV3-1 (or the pseudogene TRBV3-2); a possible D gene is TRBD1 (6 bases). V lost 4 bases, J lost 2 bases, and 11 bases lay in between. CDR3 length equals 14 residues. Germline CDR1 is LGHDT and CDR2 is YNNKEL (reference sequence). CDR3 DNA sequence: TGTGCCAGCAGCCTTTATCAGGGGAACTATGGCTACACCTTC. It yields the protein CASSLYQGNYGYTF.

This chain links TRBV7-3 with TRBJ2-1; TRBD1 aligns across 9 bases. Germline assignment: CDR1 SGHTA and CDR2 FQGTGA. The junction had 4 bases not matched to a gene; V was cut back by 5 bases and J by 2 bases. CDR3 size: 15 residues. CDR3 nucleotides: TGTGCCAGCAGCGCAGACAGGGGGGCCTACAATGAGCAGTTCTTC. This gives the protein CASSADRGAYNEQFF.

In its sample, this clone was seen once. The CDR3: CASSLGTGVYNEQFF. CDR3 nucleotide sequence: TGTGCCAGCAGCCTAGGGACAGGGGTCTACAATGAGCAGTTCTTC. The chain joins TRBV9 to TRBJ2-1; TRBD1 agrees at 10 bases. The CDR3 runs to 15 residues. The junction had 4 bases not matched to a gene; V was cut back by 4 bases and J by 3 bases. Germline CDR1 reads SGDLS; CDR2 reads YYNGEE.

The chain uses TRBV7-9 and TRBJ1-4; TRBD1 matches 7 bases. With 5 bases clipped from V and 4 bases from J, the junction kept 4 bases outside the gene matches. The length of the CDR3 is 14 residues. CDR1 and CDR2 from the germline V gene are SEHNR and FQNEAQ (reference sequence). The CDR3 region has the DNA TGTGCCAGCAGCACTCGACAGGGTAATGAAAAACTGTTTTTT. Translated, it gives CASSTRQGNEKLFF.

The V call is TRBV7-9, the J call TRBJ1-2, with 12 nucleotides matching TRBD1. The CDR3 has 16 residues. V dropped 4 bases and J dropped 5; count of bases not matched to a gene: 8. The germline gives CDR1 SEHNR, CDR2 FQNEAQ (reference sequence). The CDR3 coding sequence is TGTGCCAGCAGCTACGGGGACAGGGGGCCGGGGTATGGCTACACCTTC. Translated, it gives CASSYGDRGPGYGYTF.

The chain uses TRBV3-1 (or the pseudogene TRBV3-2) and TRBJ1-2; a weak D match, TRBD1 (5 bases). CDR3 length: 15 amino acids. The germline V gene has CDR1 LGHDT and CDR2 YNNKEL (reference sequence). V dropped 3 bases and J dropped 8 bases, with 19 bases sitting between them. The DNA for the CDR3 is TGTGCCAGCAGCCAGGGGCCAGGGCAGGGAGGGGGCTACACCTTC. Encoded protein: CASSQGPGQGGGYTF.

The chain joins TRBV7-3 to TRBJ2-1, with TRBD2 matching 9 bases. Germline lookup yields CDR1 SGHTA and CDR2 FQGTGA. Losses at the gene ends were 6 bases for V and 4 bases for J; bases not matched to a gene: 10. This CDR3 region has 16 residues. The CDR3 protein is CASSTGTSHVYNEQFF. The CDR3 nucleotides are TGTGCCAGCAGTACGGGGACTAGCCATGTGTACAATGAGCAGTTCTTC. The full variable domain, with the rest looked up from reference TRBV7-3 and TRBJ2-1, is GAGVSQTPSNKVTEKGKYVELRCDPISGHTALYWYRQSLGQGPEFLIYFQGTGAADDSGLPNDRFFAVRPEGSVSTLKIQRTERGDSAVYLCASSTGTSHVYNEQFFGPGTRLTVL.

In DNA form, the CDR3 reads TGTGCAAGTCGCTCAGCGTGGACTAGCGTCAACGAGCAGTACTTC. This encodes CASRSAWTSVNEQYF. The gene calls are TRBV12-2 and TRBJ2-7; TRBD2, the table's D call, lacks a check against the DNA. TRBV12-2 is designated a pseudogene. The CDR3 is made up of 15 amino acids.

The chain employs TRBV6-5 and TRBJ2-3, with D possibly TRBD2 on 6 matching bases. Trimming shortened V by 5 bases and J by 2 bases, and 14 bases separated the two germline ends. Germline lookup yields CDR1 MNHEY and CDR2 SVGAGI. The CDR3 has 15 amino acids. CDR3 residues: CASSRDGTFTDTQYF. The CDR3 DNA reads as TGTGCCAGCAGTCGAGACGGGACTTTCACAGATACGCAGTATTTT.

This sequence joins TRBV7-2 and TRBJ2-4; possible D gene TRBD2, 5 bases. This CDR3 spans 12 amino acids. V was pared by 3 bases and J by 8 bases, with 8 bases between. From germline, CDR1 is SGHTA and CDR2 FQGNSA. This CDR3 is CASSFGVDIQYF. CDR3 in DNA: TGTGCCAGCAGCTTCGGGGTGGACATTCAGTACTTC.

This chain links TRBV5-1 with TRBJ1-2, with 7 positions matching TRBD1. After removal of 0 bases from V and 3 bases from J, the junction contained 5 bases not matched to a gene. In germline, CDR1 is SGHRS, CDR2 YFSETQ. The CDR3 runs 15 residues. The CDR3 coding sequence is TGCGCCAGCAGCTTGGCGGGGACAGAGCACTATGGCTACACCTTC. Amino acid sequence: CASSLAGTEHYGYTF.

The V call is TRBV3-1 (or the pseudogene TRBV3-2), the J call TRBJ2-5; D not resolved. Germline V CDR1 and CDR2: LGHDT, YNNKEL (reference sequence). The V and J ends lost 1 base and 4 bases respectively, with 13 bases between them. The length of the CDR3 is 15 residues. DNA of the CDR3: TGTGCCAGCAGCCAAGCCTCGACACCAGGAGAGACCCAGTACTTC. It specifies CASSQASTPGETQYF.

This chain uses TRBV7-2 with TRBJ2-1; no reliable D call. The CDR3 contains 13 residues. In germline, CDR1 is SGHTA, CDR2 FQGNSA. V lost 2 bases, J lost 6 bases, and 8 bases lay in between. The CDR3 spells CASSLSRGNEQFF. CDR3 nucleotides: TGTGCCAGCAGCTTAAGTAGAGGCAATGAGCAGTTCTTC.

This chain uses TRBV7-9 with TRBJ2-3; D call uncertain. Between the trimmed V and J ends, which lost 5 bases and 6 bases, there was a span of 15 bases. The CDR3 runs to 14 residues. Per the germline V gene, CDR1 is SEHNR and CDR2 is FQNEAQ (reference sequence). In DNA form, the CDR3 reads TGTGCCAGCAGCCTTGGGCCCCGGTTGGATACGCAGTATTTT. Amino acids: CASSLGPRLDTQYF.

This clone was counted only a few times. This chain connects TRBV16 to TRBJ2-5; 10 positions match TRBD2. Germline V gene lookup returns CDR1 KGHSY and CDR2 FQNENV. The CDR3 covers 18 residues. V trimming: 0 bases; J trimming: 2 bases; junction bases outside the gene matches: 9. The CDR3 DNA sequence: TGTGCCAGCAGCCAATCAAGCGTGACTAGCGGGCTACAAGAGACCCAGTACTTC. As protein: CASSQSSVTSGLQETQYF.

The CDR3 loop is CASRFLVAGPYEQYF. The CDR3 DNA follows: TGTGCAAGTCGCTTTCTGGTAGCGGGGCCCTACGAGCAGTACTTC. The rearrangement links TRBV12-2 to TRBJ2-7; the table's TRBD2 call for D was not verified on the DNA. TRBV12-2 constitutes a pseudogene. This CDR3 is built from 15 residues.